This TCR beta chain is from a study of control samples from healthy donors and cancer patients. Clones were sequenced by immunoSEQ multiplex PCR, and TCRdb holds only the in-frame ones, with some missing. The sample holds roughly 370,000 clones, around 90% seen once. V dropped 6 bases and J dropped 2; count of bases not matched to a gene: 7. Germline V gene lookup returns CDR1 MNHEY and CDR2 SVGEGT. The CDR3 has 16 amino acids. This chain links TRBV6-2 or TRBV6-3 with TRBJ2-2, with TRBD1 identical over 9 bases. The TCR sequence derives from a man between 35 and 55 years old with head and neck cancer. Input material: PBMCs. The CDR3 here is CASSLRGQGNTGELFF. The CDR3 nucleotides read TGTGCCAGCAGCCTTCGGGGACAGGGAAACACCGGGGAGCTGTTTTTT.